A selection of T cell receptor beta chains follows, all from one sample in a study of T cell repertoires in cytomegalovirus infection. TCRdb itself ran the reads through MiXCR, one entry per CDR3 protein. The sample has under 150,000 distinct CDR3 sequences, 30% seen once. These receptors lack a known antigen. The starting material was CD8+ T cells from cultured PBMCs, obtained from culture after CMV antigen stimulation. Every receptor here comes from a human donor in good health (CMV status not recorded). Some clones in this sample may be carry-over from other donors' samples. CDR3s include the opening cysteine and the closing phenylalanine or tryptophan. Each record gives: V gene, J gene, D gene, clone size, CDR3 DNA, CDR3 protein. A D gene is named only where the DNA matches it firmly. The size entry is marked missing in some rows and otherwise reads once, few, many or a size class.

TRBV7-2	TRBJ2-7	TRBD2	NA	TGTGCCAGCAGCTTAGTCCCGGGGGGGCCCTACGAGCAGTACTTC	CASSLVPGGPYEQYF
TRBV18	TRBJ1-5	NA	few	TGTGCCAGCTCACCTGACAGCAATCAGCCCCAGCATTTT	CASSPDSNQPQHF
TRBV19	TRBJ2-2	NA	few	TGTGCCAGTAGTGGGTGGAGTGGCACCGGGGAGCTGTTTTTT	CASSGWSGTGELFF
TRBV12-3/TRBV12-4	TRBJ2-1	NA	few	TGTGCCAGCAGTTTCTCCGGGACGCAAAATGAGCAGTTCTTC	CASSFSGTQNEQFF
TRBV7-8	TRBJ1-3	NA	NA	TGTGCCAGCAGCTTAACTGTCGGCAGGTTGGACGTTGGAAACACCATATATTTT	CASSLTVGRLDVGNTIYF
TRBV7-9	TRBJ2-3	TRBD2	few	TGTGCCAGCACCTTTAGCGGGGGGGACACAGATACGCAGTATTTT	CASTFSGGDTDTQYF
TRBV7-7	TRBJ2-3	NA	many	TGTGCTAGCAGCCCTCGGAGGTCAGATACGCAGTATTTT	CASSPRRSDTQYF
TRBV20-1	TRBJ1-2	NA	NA	TGCAGTGCTAAACAGTTAGCTAACTATGGCTACACCTTC	CSAKQLANYGYTF
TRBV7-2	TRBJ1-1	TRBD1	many	TGTGCCAGCAGCTTAGGGATCTACAGGGGGCGCATGAACACTGAAGCTTTCTTT	CASSLGIYRGRMNTEAFF
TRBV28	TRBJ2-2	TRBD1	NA	TGTGCCAGCAGCTATACGACAGGGCCCACCGGGGAGCTGTTTTTT	CASSYTTGPTGELFF
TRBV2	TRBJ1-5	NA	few	TGTGCCAGCAGTGATTCCGGGCCTTGGAGCAATCAGCCCCAGCATTTT	CASSDSGPWSNQPQHF